This T cell receptor (beta chain) was identified during a study of blood T cell repertoires in COVID-19. As for the study in general: Italy, Spain and the United States were the sources of the convalescent and acute COVID-19 samples.

Repertoires were generated with immunoSEQ multiplex PCR, while TCRdb's copy carries only in-frame clones and drops some. Of hundreds of thousands of clones in the sample, approximately 80% are singletons; the top ten hold 5%. Germline V gene data show CDR1 as SGHRS and CDR2 as YFSETQ. CDR3 size: 15 residues. After removal of 0 bases from V and 4 bases from J, the junction contained 2 bases not matched to a gene. The chain combines TRBV5-1 with TRBJ1-5; 9 positions agree with TRBD1. Sequencing used PBMCs or T cells enriched from blood (not recorded which). The receptor comes from a man aged 35 to 55 who had been exposed to COVID-19. CDR3 bases: TGCGCCAGCAGCTTGGGACAGGGGGATAATCAGCCCCAGCATTTT. It yields the protein CASSLGQGDNQPQHF. The full variable domain, completed using reference TRBV5-1 and TRBJ1-5, is KAGVTQTPRYLIKTRGQQVTLSCSPISGHRSVSWYQQTPGQGLQFLFEYFSETQRNKGNFPGRFSGRQFSNSRSEMNVSTLELGDSALYLCASSLGQGDNQPQHFGDGTRLSIL.